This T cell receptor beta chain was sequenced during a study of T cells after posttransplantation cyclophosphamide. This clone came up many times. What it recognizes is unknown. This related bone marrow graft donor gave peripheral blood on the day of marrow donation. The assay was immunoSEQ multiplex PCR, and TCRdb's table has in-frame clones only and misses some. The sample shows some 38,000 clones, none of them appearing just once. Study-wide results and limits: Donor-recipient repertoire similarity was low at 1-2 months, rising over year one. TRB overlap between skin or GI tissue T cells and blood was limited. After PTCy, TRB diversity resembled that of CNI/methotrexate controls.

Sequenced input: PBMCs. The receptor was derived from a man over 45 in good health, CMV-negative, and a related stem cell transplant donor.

CDR3 region: CASSPRTGGGETQYF. In DNA form, the CDR3 reads TGTGCCAGCAGCCCTAGGACAGGGGGCGGAGAGACCCAGTACTTC. V and J are TRBV2 and TRBJ2-5; TRBD1 aligns across 11 bases. CDR1 SNHLY and CDR2 FYNNEI come from the germline V gene. This CDR3 is 15 amino acids long. Trimming removed 6 bases from V and 4 bases from J; junction bases left unmatched: 7.